This T cell receptor beta chain came from a study of T cell repertoires in cytomegalovirus infection. TCRdb re-called the reads through MiXCR, storing one row per CDR3 protein. Of about 830,000 distinct CDR3 sequences in the sample, approximately 29% were seen once. Looked up from germline, CDR1 is SGHDT and CDR2 is YYEEEE. CDR3 length: 15 residues. A note on this clonotype: Antigen unknown. One junction end disagrees with the germline gene, perhaps due to a read error.

V usage is TRBV5-6 and J usage is TRBJ2-2, with D perhaps matching TRBD1 (6 bases). The sequences come from cultured CD8+ T cells from PBMCs, collected from culture after CMV antigen stimulation. The TCR comes from a human donor in good health (CMV status not recorded). Some clones in this sample may be carry-over from other donors' samples. This chain's CDR3 is CTSSFNRVLTGELFF. The CDR3 DNA follows: TGTACCAGCAGCTTTAACAGGGTTCTCACCGGGGAGCTGTTTTTT. Together with reference TRBV5-6 and TRBJ2-2, the CDR3 gives the full variable domain: DAGVTQSPTHLIKTRGQQVTLRCSPKSGHDTVSWYQQALGQGPQFIFQYYEEEERQRGNFPDRFSGHQFPNYSSELNVNALLLGDSALYLCTSSFNRVLTGELFFGEGSRLTVL.